The 23 T cell receptor beta chains presented below share a single source sample, sequenced in a study of T cells after yellow fever vaccination. A single record per CDR3 protein comes from TCRdb applying MiXCR to the 5' RACE reads. The sample lists about 320,000 distinct CDR3 sequences, over 8.5% occurring once. Material: CD4+ T cells sorted from PBMCs, obtained 45 days after the yellow fever booster vaccination. The receptors derive from a man between 18 and 35 years old who received the YFV17D yellow fever vaccine.

This clonotype occurred a few times. The chain is built from TRBV20-1 and TRBJ1-5, with D possibly matching TRBD1 (5 bases). The CDR3 extends over 13 amino acids. Germline V gene lookup returns CDR1 DFQATT and CDR2 SNEGSKA (reference sequence). The V gene lost 3 bases and the J gene lost 5 bases, with 11 bases spanning the gap. The CDR3 here is CSARGLGHQPQHF. DNA of the CDR3: TGCAGTGCTAGGGGGCTCGGCCATCAGCCCCAGCATTTT.

This clonotype has just a few counts. This chain connects TRBV7-9 to TRBJ2-3, with TRBD2 matching over 7 bases. The CDR3 covers 13 residues. Germline CDR1 is SEHNR and CDR2 is FQNEAQ (reference sequence). The V and J ends lost 5 bases and 6 bases, in that order; junction bases with no gene match: 5. CDR3: CASSRILADTQYF. The CDR3 DNA follows: TGTGCCAGCAGCCGGATACTAGCGGATACGCAGTATTTT.

This clonotype was found a few times. The V gene is TRBV20-1, the J gene TRBJ1-1; D is undetermined. Germline V gene lookup returns CDR1 DFQATT and CDR2 SNEGSKA (reference sequence). V was shortened by 3 bases and J by 4 bases, with 15 bases between the two germline ends. This CDR3 is built from 14 residues. The CDR3 nucleotides read TGCAGTGCTAGGCCTTCAGCCTCCCCCACTGAAGCTTTCTTT. Residues: CSARPSASPTEAFF.

The V and J genes are TRBV12-3 or TRBV12-4 and TRBJ1-3, with 7 bases that match TRBD1. This CDR3 has 13 residues. V was pared by 6 bases and J by 7 bases, with 6 bases of the junction left unmatched. The CDR3 sequence is CASSRQGPNTIYF. The CDR3 DNA follows: TGTGCCAGCAGCCGACAGGGCCCCAACACCATATATTTT.

This clonotype was counted many times. The rearrangement joins TRBV7-9 to TRBJ2-3, with TRBD2 matching over 7 bases. CDR1 is SEHNR, CDR2 FQNEAQ, per germline (reference sequence). V was clipped by 5 bases and J by 3 bases; unmatched bases: 8. The CDR3 is made up of 15 amino acids. The CDR3, as DNA: TGTGCCAGCAGCCCCGTTGGCGGGGGTACAGATACGCAGTATTTT. Translation: CASSPVGGGTDTQYF.

V and J are TRBV6-5 and TRBJ1-4, with 10 bases that match TRBD1. Germline CDR1 reads MNHEY; CDR2 reads SVGAGI. V was pared by 2 bases and J by 7 bases, with 7 bases of the junction left unmatched. The CDR3 sequence is 16 residues long. The CDR3, as DNA: TGTGCCAGCAGTTACCCGGGACAGGGGCCGGGTGAAAAACTGTTTTTT. This codes for CASSYPGQGPGEKLFF.

The table lists this clonotype with a few counts. The V gene is TRBV7-9, the J gene TRBJ2-1; D may be TRBD1 (5 bases). Germline V gives CDR1 SEHNR, CDR2 FQNEAQ (reference sequence). CDR3 length: 14 residues. V lost 5 bases and J lost 5, with 13 bases in between. The CDR3 DNA sequence: TGTGCCAGCAGCCCGTTGGGGCGTAACAATGAGCAGTTCTTC. It yields the protein CASSPLGRNNEQFF.

The genes are TRBV20-1 and TRBJ1-1; D possibly corresponds to TRBD1 (5 bases). The CDR3 totals 11 residues. From germline, CDR1 is DFQATT and CDR2 SNEGSKA (reference sequence). V gave up 4 bases and J gave up 6 bases, with 9 bases separating them. DNA of the CDR3: TGCAGTGCTACAGGGAGCCCTGAAGCTTTCTTT. This sequence encodes CSATGSPEAFF.

CDR3 sequence: CASSLGRLRTADTEAFF. The CDR3 coding sequence is TGTGCCAGCAGCTTAGGGAGGCTCAGGACGGCGGACACTGAAGCTTTCTTT. The rearrangement links TRBV7-9 to TRBJ1-1; no reliable D call. V was clipped by 1 base and J by 3 bases, with 18 bases between them. The CDR3 has 17 residues. Looked up from germline, CDR1 is SEHNR and CDR2 is FQNEAQ (reference sequence).

The chain couples TRBV2 to TRBJ2-3; 14 nucleotides match TRBD2. The V gene's germline CDR1 is SNHLY and CDR2 FYNNEI. The CDR3 sequence is 17 residues long. J gave up 1 base and V 7 bases, and 7 bases lay outside the gene matches. CDR3 nucleotide sequence: TGTGCCAGCATCAGACTAGCGGGGGGGCAGGGCACAGATACGCAGTATTTT. Translation gives CASIRLAGGQGTDTQYF.

The rearrangement joins TRBV4-3 to TRBJ1-3; D is ambiguous. Trimming cost V 0 bases and J 3 bases, with 18 bases left between them. Germline V gene lookup returns CDR1 LGHNA and CDR2 YSLEER. CDR3 size: 18 residues. DNA for the CDR3: TGCGCCAGCAGCCAAGACAAGGTTTCCTCTTTTGGTGGAAACACCATATATTTT. Protein sequence: CASSQDKVSSFGGNTIYF.

This clonotype was counted many times. The chain combines TRBV30 with TRBJ2-5; 7 nucleotides match TRBD2. V gave up 8 bases and J gave up 4 bases; unmatched junction bases: 7. CDR3 size: 12 residues. Germline V lookup: CDR1 GTSNPN, CDR2 SVGIG (reference sequence). The CDR3 DNA sequence: TGTGCCGGACGACTAGCAGCAGAGACCCAGTACTTC. Its protein product is CAGRLAAETQYF.

This clonotype was observed a few times. V and J are TRBV4-1 and TRBJ2-3, with 8 positions matching TRBD1. From germline, CDR1 is MGHRA and CDR2 YSYEKL. This CDR3 region has 16 residues. V was clipped by 1 base and J by 1 base; unmatched bases: 4. The CDR3 loop reads CASSQGGRGRTDTQYF. CDR3 DNA sequence: TGCGCCAGCAGCCAAGGGGGCAGGGGGCGCACAGATACGCAGTATTTT.

The chain links TRBV5-4 to TRBJ1-2; 8 positions agree with TRBD1. Germline V gene sequence: CDR1 SGHNT, CDR2 YYREEE (reference sequence). J gave up 8 bases and V 5 bases, and 8 bases lay outside the gene matches. This CDR3 has 13 amino acids. The CDR3 loop is CASSPAGGEGYTF. CDR3 nucleotides: TGTGCCAGCAGTCCAGCAGGGGGCGAGGGCTACACCTTC.

This clonotype was seen a handful of times. The chain uses TRBV7-8 and TRBJ2-7; TRBD1 matches at 8 bases. V was clipped by 8 bases and J by 5 bases; unmatched bases: 8. Germline loops: CDR1 SGHVS, CDR2 FQNEAQ. The CDR3 runs to 13 residues. The CDR3, as DNA: TGTGCCAGCGGGTGGACAGGGAGCAACGAGCAGTACGTC. It encodes CASGWTGSNEQYV.

The V call is TRBV5-1, the J call TRBJ2-5; D call uncertain. Germline V gene lookup returns CDR1 SGHRS and CDR2 YFSETQ. V was clipped by 0 bases and J by 5 bases, with 8 bases between them. The CDR3 loop spans 13 amino acids. The DNA of the CDR3 is TGCGCCAGCAGCTTGGCCGTCTACGAGACCCAGTACTTC. Translated: CASSLAVYETQYF.

The chain links TRBV18 to TRBJ1-1; weak D call: TRBD1 (5 bases). The germline V and J ends were trimmed by 0 bases and 0 bases, with 8 bases remaining between them. The CDR3 runs to 15 residues. Looked up from germline, CDR1 is KGHSH and CDR2 is LQKENI. The CDR3 protein is CASSPPGGMNTEAFF. CDR3 nucleotides: TGTGCCAGCTCACCACCTGGGGGGATGAACACTGAAGCTTTCTTT.

The chain uses TRBV2 and TRBJ1-2; possibly TRBD1 for D (6 bases). The length of the CDR3 is 16 residues. Trimming removed 2 bases from V and 3 bases from J, with 16 bases in between. Germline lookup yields CDR1 SNHLY and CDR2 FYNNEI. The CDR3 coding sequence is TGTGCCAGCAGTGAATCTACCCCGGACAGCTACTATGGCTACACCTTC. Encoded protein: CASSESTPDSYYGYTF.

This clonotype was counted once. This chain connects TRBV18 to TRBJ1-5; D ambiguous. Germline lookup yields CDR1 KGHSH and CDR2 LQKENI. This CDR3 is built from 13 residues. V dropped 2 bases and J dropped 9 bases, with 11 bases sitting between them. CDR3 loop: CASSPGVPGPQHF. The CDR3 region has the DNA TGTGCCAGCTCACCAGGGGTTCCGGGGCCCCAGCATTTT.

This clonotype was seen a few times. The CDR3 is CASSPSRFSGNTIYF. The CDR3 DNA is TGTGCCAGCAGCCCCTCGCGATTCTCTGGAAACACCATATATTTT. This chain links TRBV6-5 with TRBJ1-3; D unclear. The germline V gene encodes CDR1 MNHEY and CDR2 SVGAGI. The CDR3 is made up of 15 amino acids. V lost 6 bases and J lost 0, with 12 bases in between.

J is TRBJ1-4 and V is TRBV3-1; D call uncertain. Deletions cut 2 bases from V and 5 bases from J, with 15 bases between. Looked up from germline, CDR1 is LGHDT and CDR2 is YNNKEL (reference sequence). CDR3 size: 16 residues. The CDR3 DNA follows: TGTGCCAGCAGCCAATTCCTCCCGGGATCAAATGAAAAACTGTTTTTT. Protein product: CASSQFLPGSNEKLFF.

The V call is TRBV28, the J call TRBJ1-6, with D unresolved. V lost 6 bases to trimming and J lost 10 bases, with 10 bases between them. This CDR3 comprises 12 residues. Germline lookup yields CDR1 MDHEN and CDR2 SYDVKM. This CDR3 reads CASSNLGSPLHF. CDR3 nucleotides: TGTGCCAGCAGCAATCTGGGCTCACCCCTCCACTTT.

This chain uses TRBV5-1 with TRBJ2-5; D possibly uses TRBD1 or TRBD2 (5 bases each). Germline CDR1 and CDR2: SGHRS and YFSETQ. The CDR3 loop spans 14 amino acids. V gave up 4 bases and J gave up 4 bases, with 14 bases separating them. CDR3 coding DNA: TGCGCCAGCAGCCCCGGGACGACCCCAGAGACCCAGTACTTC. Protein product: CASSPGTTPETQYF.